The TCR beta chain under discussion was sequenced for a study of Graves' ophthalmopathy and Graves' hyperthyroidism. This clonotype was seen at least ten times. Amplifying from RNA transcripts, the study obtained TCR beta CDR3 regions. HTBI primers were employed in first-round RT-PCR, then a second-round multiplex PCR followed. TCRdb re-called the multiplex PCR reads with MiXCR, one entry per CDR3 protein. The sample shows roughly 500,000 distinct CDR3 sequences, around 14% of them seen only once. Material: blood. This clonotype was obtained from a woman in her twenties or thirties with Graves' ophthalmopathy.

CDR3 DNA sequence: TGTGCCAGCAGCCCAGTGGGGGGGATTGGTGAAGCTTTCTTT. This translates into CASSPVGGIGEAFF. V is TRBV9 and J is TRBJ1-1; tentative D call: TRBD1 (5 bases). In germline, CDR1 is SGDLS, CDR2 YYNGEE. The V and J ends lost 4 bases and 7 bases respectively, with 17 bases between them. This CDR3 contains 14 residues.